This T cell receptor (beta chain) was captured by sequencing in a study of cytomegalovirus exposure and HLA in healthy donors. Regarding the study as a whole: In a later analysis, first-cohort TCR clusters were found to tend to co-occur in the approximately 120 validation repertoires. Some TCR beta chains (over 150 of them) were listed as cytomegalovirus-associated. In vitro, a few CMV-associated chains proved specific for CMV antigens. Rarity characterized most TCR sequences, yet some public TCRs appeared in many donors.

In the case of this clone: Its specificity is unknown.

Using immunoSEQ multiplex PCR, the repertoire was profiled, and TCRdb retains in-frame clones only, with some absent. The table records more than 95,000 clones, roughly nine tenths of them present only once. CDR1 SGHTA and CDR2 FQGTGA come from the germline V gene. This CDR3 comprises 15 residues. Trimming took 2 bases from V and 6 from J; bases not matched to a gene: 5. Material for sequencing was PBMCs. This sequence joins TRBV7-3 and TRBJ2-1; 9 bases map to TRBD2. The sequence was obtained from a woman younger than 30 in good health and CMV-seropositive. The CDR3, as DNA: TGTGCCAGCAGCTTATCTAGCGGGACGGTCAATGAGCAGTTCTTC. It codes for CASSLSSGTVNEQFF.